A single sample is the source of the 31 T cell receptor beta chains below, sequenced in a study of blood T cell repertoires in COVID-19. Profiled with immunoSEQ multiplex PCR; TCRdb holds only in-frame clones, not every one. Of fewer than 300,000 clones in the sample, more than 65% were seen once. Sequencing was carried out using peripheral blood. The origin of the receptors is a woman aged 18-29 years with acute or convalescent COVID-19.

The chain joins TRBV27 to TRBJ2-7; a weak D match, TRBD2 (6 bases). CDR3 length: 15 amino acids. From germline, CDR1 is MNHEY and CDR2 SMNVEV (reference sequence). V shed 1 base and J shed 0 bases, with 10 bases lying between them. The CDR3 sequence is CASSLFGGNSYEQYF. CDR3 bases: TGTGCCAGCAGTTTATTTGGCGGGAACTCCTACGAGCAGTACTTC.

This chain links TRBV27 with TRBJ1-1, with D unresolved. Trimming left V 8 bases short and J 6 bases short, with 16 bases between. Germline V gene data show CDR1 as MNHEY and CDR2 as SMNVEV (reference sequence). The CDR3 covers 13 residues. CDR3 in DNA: TGTGCCAGCGCCCCTTCGGTGTACGCTGAAGCTTTCTTT. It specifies CASAPSVYAEAFF.

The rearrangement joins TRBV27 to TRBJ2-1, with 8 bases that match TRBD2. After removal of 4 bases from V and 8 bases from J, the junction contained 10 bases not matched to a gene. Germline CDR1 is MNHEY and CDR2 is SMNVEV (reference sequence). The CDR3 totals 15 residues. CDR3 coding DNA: TGTGCCAGCAGTTCACCGGGGGGGGGCAGCGATGAGCAGTTCTTC. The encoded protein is CASSSPGGGSDEQFF.

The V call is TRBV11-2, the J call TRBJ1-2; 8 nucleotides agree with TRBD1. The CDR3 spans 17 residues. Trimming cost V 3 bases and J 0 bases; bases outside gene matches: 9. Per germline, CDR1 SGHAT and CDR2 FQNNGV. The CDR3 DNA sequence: TGTGCCAGCAGCTTGGACAGGGCCTCGACAGCTAACTATGGCTACACCTTC. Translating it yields CASSLDRASTANYGYTF.

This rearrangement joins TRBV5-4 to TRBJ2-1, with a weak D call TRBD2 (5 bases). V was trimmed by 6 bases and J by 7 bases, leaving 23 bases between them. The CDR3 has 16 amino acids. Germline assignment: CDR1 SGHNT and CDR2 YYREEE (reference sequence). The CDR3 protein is CASKPTGKDKRNEQFF. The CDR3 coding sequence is TGTGCCAGCAAGCCCACCGGGAAGGATAAGAGGAATGAGCAGTTCTTC.

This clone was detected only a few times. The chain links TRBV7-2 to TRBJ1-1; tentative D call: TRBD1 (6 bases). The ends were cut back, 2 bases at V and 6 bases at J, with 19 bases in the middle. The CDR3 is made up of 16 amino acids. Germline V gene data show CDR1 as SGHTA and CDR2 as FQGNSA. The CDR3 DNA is TGTGCCAGCAGCTTATTTAAGGACAGCCCGACGGCTGAAGCTTTCTTT. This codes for CASSLFKDSPTAEAFF.

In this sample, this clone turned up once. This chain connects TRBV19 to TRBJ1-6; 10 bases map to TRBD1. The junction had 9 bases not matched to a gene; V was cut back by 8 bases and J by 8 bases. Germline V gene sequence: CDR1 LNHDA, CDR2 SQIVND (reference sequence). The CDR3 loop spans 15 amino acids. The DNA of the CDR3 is TGTGCCAGTCGGATCAGGACAGGGGGGGATTCACCCCTCCACTTT. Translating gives CASRIRTGGDSPLHF.

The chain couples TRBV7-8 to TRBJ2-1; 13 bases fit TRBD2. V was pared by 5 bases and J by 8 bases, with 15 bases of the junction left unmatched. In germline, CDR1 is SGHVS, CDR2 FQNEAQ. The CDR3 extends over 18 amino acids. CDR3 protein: CASSPWTSGSALRDEQFF. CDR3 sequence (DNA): TGTGCCAGCAGCCCCTGGACTAGCGGGAGTGCATTGCGGGATGAGCAGTTCTTC.

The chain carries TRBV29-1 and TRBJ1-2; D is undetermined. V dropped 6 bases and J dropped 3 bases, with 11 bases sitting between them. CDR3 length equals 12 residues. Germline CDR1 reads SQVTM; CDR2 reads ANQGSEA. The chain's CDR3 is CSVPRVDYGYTF. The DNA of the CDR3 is TGCAGCGTACCTCGAGTGGACTATGGCTACACCTTC.

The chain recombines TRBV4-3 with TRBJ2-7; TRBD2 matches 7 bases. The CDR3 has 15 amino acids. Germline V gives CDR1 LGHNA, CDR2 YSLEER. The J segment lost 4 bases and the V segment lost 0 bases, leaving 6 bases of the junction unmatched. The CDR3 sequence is CASSQDWRETYEQYF. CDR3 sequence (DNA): TGCGCCAGCAGCCAAGATTGGCGGGAGACGTACGAGCAGTACTTC.

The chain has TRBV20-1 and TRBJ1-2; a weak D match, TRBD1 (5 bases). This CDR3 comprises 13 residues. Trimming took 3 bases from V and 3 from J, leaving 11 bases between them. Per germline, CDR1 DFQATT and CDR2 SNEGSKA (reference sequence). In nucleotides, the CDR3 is TGCAGTGCTAGTGAAACAGGTTACTATGGCTACACCTTC. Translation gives CSASETGYYGYTF.

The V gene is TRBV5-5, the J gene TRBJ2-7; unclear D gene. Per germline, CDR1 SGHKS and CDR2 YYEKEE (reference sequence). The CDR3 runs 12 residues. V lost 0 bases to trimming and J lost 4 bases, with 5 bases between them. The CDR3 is CASSLAQYEQYF. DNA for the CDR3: TGTGCCAGCAGCTTGGCCCAGTACGAGCAGTACTTC. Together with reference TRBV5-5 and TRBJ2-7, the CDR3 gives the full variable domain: DAGVTQSPTHLIKTRGQQVTLRCSPISGHKSVSWYQQVLGQGPQFIFQYYEKEERGRGNFPDRFSARQFPNYSSELNVNALLLGDSALYLCASSLAQYEQYFGPGTRLTVT.

The DNA of the CDR3 is TGTGCCACCAGTGACGCCTGGACTAGCGGGACAAACAATGAGCAGTTCTTC. Translated, it gives CATSDAWTSGTNNEQFF. This sequence joins TRBV24-1 and TRBJ2-1; 12 positions agree with TRBD2. Germline CDR1 is KGHDR and CDR2 is SFDVKD. The CDR3 has 17 residues. V lost 4 bases to trimming and J lost 5 bases; unmatched junction nucleotides: 8.

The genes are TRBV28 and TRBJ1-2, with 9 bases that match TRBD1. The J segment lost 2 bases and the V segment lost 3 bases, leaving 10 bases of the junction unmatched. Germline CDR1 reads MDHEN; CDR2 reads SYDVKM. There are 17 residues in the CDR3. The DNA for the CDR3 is TGTGCCAGCAGTTTTCCCCTAGGGACAGGGCCCAACTATGGCTACACCTTC. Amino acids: CASSFPLGTGPNYGYTF.

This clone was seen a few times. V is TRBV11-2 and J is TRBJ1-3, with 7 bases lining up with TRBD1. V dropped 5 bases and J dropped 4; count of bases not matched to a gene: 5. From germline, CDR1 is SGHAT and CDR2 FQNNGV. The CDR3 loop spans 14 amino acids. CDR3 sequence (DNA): TGTGCCAGCAGCAACAGGGGTGGAGGAAACACCATATATTTT. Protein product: CASSNRGGGNTIYF.

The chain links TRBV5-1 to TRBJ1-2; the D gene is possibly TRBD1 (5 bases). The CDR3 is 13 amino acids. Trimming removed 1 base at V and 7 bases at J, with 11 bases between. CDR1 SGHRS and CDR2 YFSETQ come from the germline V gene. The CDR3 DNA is TGCGCCAGCAGCTTGAGCAGGGTTAGTGGCTACACCTTC. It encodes CASSLSRVSGYTF.

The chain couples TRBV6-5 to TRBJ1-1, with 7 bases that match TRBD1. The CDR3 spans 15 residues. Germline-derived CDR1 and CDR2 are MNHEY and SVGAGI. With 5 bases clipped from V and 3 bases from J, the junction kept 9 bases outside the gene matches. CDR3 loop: CASSRGHRGDTEAFF. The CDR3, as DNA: TGTGCCAGCAGTCGAGGTCACAGGGGTGACACTGAAGCTTTCTTT.

DNA of the CDR3: TGTGCCAGCAGCCGGACAGGGCCCGACAATGAGCAGTTCTTC. Its protein is CASSRTGPDNEQFF. This chain joins TRBV7-2 and TRBJ2-1, with TRBD1 identical over 8 bases. CDR3 length: 14 residues. Germline V gene data show CDR1 as SGHTA and CDR2 as FQGNSA. V lost 5 bases, J lost 5 bases, and 5 bases stayed unmatched.

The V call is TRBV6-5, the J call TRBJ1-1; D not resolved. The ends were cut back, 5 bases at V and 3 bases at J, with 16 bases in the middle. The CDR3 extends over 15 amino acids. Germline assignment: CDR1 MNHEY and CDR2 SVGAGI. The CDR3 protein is CASSLSGSSDTEAFF. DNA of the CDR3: TGTGCCAGCAGTCTCAGCGGGAGTTCGGACACTGAAGCTTTCTTT.

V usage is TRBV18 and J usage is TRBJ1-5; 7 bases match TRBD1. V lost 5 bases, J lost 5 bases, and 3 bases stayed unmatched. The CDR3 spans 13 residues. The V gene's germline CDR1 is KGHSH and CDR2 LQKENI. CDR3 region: CASSEGTDQPQHF. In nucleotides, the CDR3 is TGTGCCAGCTCAGAGGGGACAGATCAGCCCCAGCATTTT.

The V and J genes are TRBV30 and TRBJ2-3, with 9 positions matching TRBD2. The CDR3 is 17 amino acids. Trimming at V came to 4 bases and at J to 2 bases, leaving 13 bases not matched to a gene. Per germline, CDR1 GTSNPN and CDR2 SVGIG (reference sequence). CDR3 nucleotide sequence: TGTGCCTGGACCGCACTGGGTAGCGGGAGCCCCACAGATACGCAGTATTTT. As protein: CAWTALGSGSPTDTQYF.

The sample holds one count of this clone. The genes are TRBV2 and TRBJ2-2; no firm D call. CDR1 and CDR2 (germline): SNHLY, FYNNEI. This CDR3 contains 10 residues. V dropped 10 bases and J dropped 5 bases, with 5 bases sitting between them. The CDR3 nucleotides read TGTGCCACCCGGACCGGGGAGCTGTTTTTT. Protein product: CATRTGELFF.

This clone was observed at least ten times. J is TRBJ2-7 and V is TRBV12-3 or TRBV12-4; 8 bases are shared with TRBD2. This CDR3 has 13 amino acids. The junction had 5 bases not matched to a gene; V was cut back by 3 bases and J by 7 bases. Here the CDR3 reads CASSFRREGEQYF. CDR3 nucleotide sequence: TGTGCCAGCAGTTTTCGACGGGAGGGAGAGCAGTACTTC.

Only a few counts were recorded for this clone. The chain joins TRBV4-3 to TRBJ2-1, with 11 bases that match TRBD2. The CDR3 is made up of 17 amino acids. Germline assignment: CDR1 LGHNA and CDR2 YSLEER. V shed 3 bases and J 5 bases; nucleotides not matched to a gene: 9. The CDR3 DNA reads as TGCGCCAGCAGCCAGGTCGCCGGGACTAGCGGTAACAATGAGCAGTTCTTC. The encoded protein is CASSQVAGTSGNNEQFF.

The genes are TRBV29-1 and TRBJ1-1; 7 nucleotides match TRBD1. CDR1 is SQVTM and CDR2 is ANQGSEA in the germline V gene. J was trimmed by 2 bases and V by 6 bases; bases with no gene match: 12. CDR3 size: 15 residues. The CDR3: CSVAQGWAFNTEAFF. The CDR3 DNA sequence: TGCAGCGTGGCACAGGGGTGGGCGTTTAACACTGAAGCTTTCTTT.

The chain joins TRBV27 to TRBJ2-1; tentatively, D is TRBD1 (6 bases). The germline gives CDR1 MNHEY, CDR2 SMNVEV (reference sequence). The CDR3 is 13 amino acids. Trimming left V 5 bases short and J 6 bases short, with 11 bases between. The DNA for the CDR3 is TGTGCCAGCAGTCCCGACAGGTTCAATGAGCAGTTCTTC. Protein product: CASSPDRFNEQFF.

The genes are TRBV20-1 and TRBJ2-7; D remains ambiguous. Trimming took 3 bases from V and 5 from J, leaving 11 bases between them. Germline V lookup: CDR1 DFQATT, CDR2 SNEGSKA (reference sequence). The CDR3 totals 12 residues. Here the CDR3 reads CSASPQNNEQYF. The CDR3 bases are TGCAGTGCTAGTCCACAGAATAACGAGCAGTACTTC.

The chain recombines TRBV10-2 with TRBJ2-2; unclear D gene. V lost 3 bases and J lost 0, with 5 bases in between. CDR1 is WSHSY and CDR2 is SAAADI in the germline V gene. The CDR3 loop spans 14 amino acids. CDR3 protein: CASSDLANTGELFF. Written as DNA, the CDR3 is TGCGCCAGCAGTGATCTAGCGAACACCGGGGAGCTGTTTTTT.

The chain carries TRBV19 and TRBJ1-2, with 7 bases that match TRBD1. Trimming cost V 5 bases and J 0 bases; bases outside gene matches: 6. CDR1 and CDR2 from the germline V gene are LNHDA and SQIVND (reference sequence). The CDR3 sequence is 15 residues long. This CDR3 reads CASSPVTGANYGYTF. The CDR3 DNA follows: TGTGCCAGTAGTCCAGTAACAGGGGCTAACTATGGCTACACCTTC.

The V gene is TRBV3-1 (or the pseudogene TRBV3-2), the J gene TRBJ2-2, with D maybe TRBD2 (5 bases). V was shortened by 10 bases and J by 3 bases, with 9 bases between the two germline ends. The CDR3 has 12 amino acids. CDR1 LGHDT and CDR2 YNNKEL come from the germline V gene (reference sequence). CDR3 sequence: CATGRDTGELFF. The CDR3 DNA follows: TGTGCCACCGGGCGGGACACCGGGGAGCTGTTTTTT.

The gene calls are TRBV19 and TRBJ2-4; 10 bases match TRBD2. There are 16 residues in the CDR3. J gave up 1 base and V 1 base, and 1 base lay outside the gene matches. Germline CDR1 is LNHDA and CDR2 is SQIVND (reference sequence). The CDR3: CASSIVSGRAKNIQYF. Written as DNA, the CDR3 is TGTGCCAGTAGTATAGTTAGCGGGAGGGCCAAAAACATTCAGTACTTC.